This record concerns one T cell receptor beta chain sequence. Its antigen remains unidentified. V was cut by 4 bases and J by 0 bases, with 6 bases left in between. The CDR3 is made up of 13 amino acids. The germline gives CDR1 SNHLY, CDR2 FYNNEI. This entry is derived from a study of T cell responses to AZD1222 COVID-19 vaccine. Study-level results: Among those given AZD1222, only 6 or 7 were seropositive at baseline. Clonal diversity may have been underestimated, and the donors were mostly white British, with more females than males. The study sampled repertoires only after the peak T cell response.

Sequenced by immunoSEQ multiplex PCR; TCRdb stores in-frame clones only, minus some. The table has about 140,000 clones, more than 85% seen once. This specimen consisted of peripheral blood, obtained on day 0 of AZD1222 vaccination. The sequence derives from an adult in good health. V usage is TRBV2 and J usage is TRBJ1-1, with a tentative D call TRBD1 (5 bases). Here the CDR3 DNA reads TGTGCCAGCAGTGGGGGGATGAACACTGAAGCTTTCTTT. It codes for CASSGGMNTEAFF.